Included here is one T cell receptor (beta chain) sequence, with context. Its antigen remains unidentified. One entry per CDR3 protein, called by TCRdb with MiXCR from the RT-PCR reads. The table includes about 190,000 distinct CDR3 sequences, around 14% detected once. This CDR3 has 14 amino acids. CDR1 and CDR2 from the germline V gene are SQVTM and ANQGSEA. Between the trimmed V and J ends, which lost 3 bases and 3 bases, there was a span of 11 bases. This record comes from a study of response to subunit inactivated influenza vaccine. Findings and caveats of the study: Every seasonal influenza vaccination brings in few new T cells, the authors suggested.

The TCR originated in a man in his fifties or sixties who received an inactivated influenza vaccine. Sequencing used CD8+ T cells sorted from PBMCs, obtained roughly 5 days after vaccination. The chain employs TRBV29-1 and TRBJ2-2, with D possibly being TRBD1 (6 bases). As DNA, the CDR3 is TGCAGCGTTGATTCCACAGGGTACACCGGGGAGCTGTTTTTT. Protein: CSVDSTGYTGELFF.